The sample holds a few counts of the clone carrying this T cell receptor (beta chain). Its target is not known. These data belong to a study of blood T cells in healthy people across ages. General study points: A roughly linear fall in TCR beta diversity per million T cells was seen with increasing age.

The V gene's germline CDR1 is MNHNS and CDR2 SASEGT. Between the trimmed V and J ends, which lost 3 bases and 5 bases, there was a span of 17 bases. The CDR3 is made up of 16 amino acids. Through a sample-barcoded 5' primer and a J-beta primer mix, a second PCR was run for roughly 7 to 12 cycles. Each TCR beta cDNA got a 12-nucleotide random molecular identifier. TCRdb independently ran MiXCR on the 5' RACE reads; one entry per CDR3 protein. Of about 1.8 million distinct CDR3 sequences in the sample, approximately 50% are singletons; the top ten hold approximately 2.1%. The J gene is TRBJ2-1, the V gene TRBV6-1; D could derive from TRBD1 or TRBD2 (6 bases each). This TCR derives from a middle-aged woman in good health. Sequenced: blood. CDR3 bases: TGTGCCAGCAGTGAGATTGGGGGGCCTAGCCACAATGAGCAGTTCTTC. Translating gives CASSEIGGPSHNEQFF.